A selection of T cell receptor beta chains follows, all from one sample in a study of OX40 agonist ivuxolimab in advanced cancers. TCRdb's copy holds only in-frame clones and misses some; the assay was immunoSEQ multiplex PCR. This sample has around 100,000 clones, with 90% found just once. The sample was CD4+ or CD8+ T cells sorted from blood, taken in a trial of the OX40 agonist ivuxolimab. These receptors came from an adult with an advanced solid tumor such as melanoma, head and neck, liver or kidney cancer. Both conserved end residues are part of each CDR3. Each record gives: J gene, V gene, clone size, D gene, CDR3 length, CDR3 DNA, CDR3 protein. D genes are given only for firm matches. Size is omitted from some rows. Given values are once, few, many or a class for expanded clones.

>TRBJ1-2|TRBV6-6|NA|TRBD1|13
TGTGCCAGCAGATCAGGGGGCATCTATGGCTACACCTTC
CASRSGGIYGYTF
>TRBJ2-7|TRBV19|NA|NA|15
TGTGCCAGTAGTATAGGTACAGGGCTCTCCTACGAGCAGTACTTC
CASSIGTGLSYEQYF
>TRBJ2-7|TRBV5-4|NA|TRBD1|14
TGTGCCAGCAGCTCGGGACAGGGGAGGTACGAGCAGTATTTC
CASSSGQGRYEQYF
>TRBJ2-1|TRBV9|once|TRBD1|15
TGTGCCAGCAGCTTAGGGACAGGGGGCATGAATGAGCAGTTCTTC
CASSLGTGGMNEQFF
>TRBJ2-3|TRBV9|NA|NA|15
TGTGCCAGCAGTGCTTACGGGGGTGGAGTAGATACGCAGTATTTT
CASSAYGGGVDTQYF
>TRBJ2-7|TRBV6-1|NA|TRBD1|15
TGTGCCAGCAGTGAAGTTCGGGACAGGACCTACGAGCAGTACTTC
CASSEVRDRTYEQYF
>TRBJ1-1|TRBV30|NA|NA|13
TGTGCCTGGAGTGTATCTCAAAACACTGAAGCTTTCTTT
CAWSVSQNTEAFF
>TRBJ1-2|TRBV27|NA|TRBD1|15
TGTGCCAGCAGTTCTCCGGGACAGGGCGTTTTCGGCTACACCTTC
CASSSPGQGVFGYTF
>TRBJ1-2|TRBV5-1|NA|NA|15
TGCGCCAGCAGCCCGGACGGACGAAACAACTATGGCTACACCTTC
CASSPDGRNNYGYTF
>TRBJ2-7|TRBV2|NA|TRBD1|15
TGTGCCAGCAAGGCCGGGACAGGGTCCCATTTTGAGCAGTACTTC
CASKAGTGSHFEQYF
>TRBJ2-7|TRBV5-1|NA|TRBD1|18
TGCGCCAGCAGCAATGACAGGGGGCGACGGACCAGCTCCTACGAGCAGTACTTC
CASSNDRGRRTSSYEQYF
>TRBJ2-1|TRBV2|NA|TRBD1|15
TGTGCCAGCAGGTCGGGGACAGTCTCCTACAATGAGCAGTTCTTC
CASRSGTVSYNEQFF
>TRBJ2-7|TRBV10-2|NA|TRBD2|14
TGCGCCAGCAGGACTAGCGGGAGGGCCAGCGAGCAGTACTTC
CASRTSGRASEQYF
>TRBJ2-4|TRBV28|NA|NA|13
TGTGCCAGCAGTCCGGGGCTTAGGGCACTCGGGTACTTC
CASSPGLRALGYF
>TRBJ1-2|TRBV6-1|once|NA|13
TGTGCCAGCAGTGAAGTTTATTGGAGTGGCTACACCTTC
CASSEVYWSGYTF
>TRBJ1-4|TRBV2|NA|NA|13
TGTGCCAGCAGACTGACGGCCGGCGAAAAACTGTTTTTT
CASRLTAGEKLFF
>TRBJ2-7|TRBV5-1|NA|TRBD1|16
TGCGCCAGCAGCTTGGAAGGGACAGGACCTTACTACGAGCAGTACTTC
CASSLEGTGPYYEQYF
>TRBJ1-2|TRBV4-1|NA|NA|15
TGCGCCAGCAGCCCAAACCCCGACAGCCACTATGGCTACACCTTC
CASSPNPDSHYGYTF
>TRBJ2-7|TRBV9|NA|TRBD1|16
TGTGCCAGCAGCGTAGAGCCGGGACAGGGCCCCTACGAGCAGTACTTC
CASSVEPGQGPYEQYF
>TRBJ1-3|TRBV6-1|NA|TRBD1|15
TGTGCCGGACGTGGACAGGGAGAATCAGGAAACACCATATATTTT
CAGRGQGESGNTIYF
>TRBJ1-4|TRBV5-8|NA|NA|16
TGTGCCAGCAGCTTCCCCCTGGGGAGGATTGGTGAAAAACTGTTTTTT
CASSFPLGRIGEKLFF
>TRBJ2-7|TRBV10-1|NA|NA|15
TGCGCCAGCACCGAGACTGATTCCCCCTCCTACGAGCAGTACTTC
CASTETDSPSYEQYF
>TRBJ1-2|TRBV7-3|NA|NA|16
TGTGCCAGCAGCTTAAGGGGAGGACGGAGTAACTATGGCTACACCTTC
CASSLRGGRSNYGYTF
>TRBJ1-1|TRBV28|NA|NA|15
TGTGCCAGCAGTTTGTACAGCCCCCGTAACACTGAAGCTTTCTTT
CASSLYSPRNTEAFF
>TRBJ2-4|TRBV12-2|NA|NA|16
TGTGCAAGTCGCTCCCGCCGACAGGGCAACAAAAACATTCAGTACTTC
CASRSRRQGNKNIQYF
>TRBJ2-7|TRBV18|few|TRBD1|13
TGTGCCAGCTCATCCTTTGACAGGGAAGGGTCGCACTTC
CASSSFDREGSHF
>TRBJ2-2|TRBV2|NA|NA|13
TGTGCCAGCGGACGGGCGCGGACCGGGGAGCTGTTTTTT
CASGRARTGELFF
>TRBJ2-5|TRBV30|NA|TRBD1|15
TGTGCCTGGAGCCTCGGACAGGTGCTACAAGAGACCCAGTACTTC
CAWSLGQVLQETQYF
>TRBJ2-7|TRBV15|NA|NA|14
TGTGCCACCAGCAGGGACGGGTCCCTGGGGGAGCAGTACTTC
CATSRDGSLGEQYF
>TRBJ1-1|TRBV5-1|NA|NA|14
TGCGCCAGCAGCTTGGCGGGGGGAAACACTGAAGCTTTCTTT
CASSLAGGNTEAFF
>TRBJ2-2|TRBV28|NA|NA|16
TGTGCCAGCAGTCCATATCAGGGGGGGAACACCGGGGAGCTGTTTTTT
CASSPYQGGNTGELFF
>TRBJ2-5|TRBV5-4|NA|NA|14
TGTGCCAGCAGCTTACGGGACGGACAAGAGACCCAGTACTTC
CASSLRDGQETQYF
>TRBJ1-6|TRBV5-1|once|NA|14
TGCGCCAGCAGCTTGGAGGCCCCGGGTTCACCCCTCCACTTT
CASSLEAPGSPLHF
>TRBJ1-1|TRBV7-8|NA|TRBD1|13
TGTGCCAGCAGCCCCCGGACAGGGACTGAAGCTTTCTTT
CASSPRTGTEAFF
>TRBJ2-1|TRBV19|NA|TRBD1|15
TGTGCCAGTAGTATCCGACAGGGTCCCTACAATGAGCAGTTCTTC
CASSIRQGPYNEQFF
>TRBJ2-1|TRBV2|NA|NA|14
TGTGCCAGCAGACAGGGAAGCTCCTACAATGAGCAGTTCTTC
CASRQGSSYNEQFF
>TRBJ1-2|TRBV6-5|NA|TRBD1|13
TGTGCCAGCAAAGGACAGGGCCACTATGGCTACACCTTC
CASKGQGHYGYTF
>TRBJ2-7|TRBV11-2|NA|NA|15
TGTGCCAGCAGCAGAAACCGGGACAAGTCCTACGAGCAGTACTTC
CASSRNRDKSYEQYF
>TRBJ1-5|TRBV5-4|NA|TRBD1|14
TGTGCCAGCAGCTCACAGGGGAGCAATCAGCCCCAGCATTTT
CASSSQGSNQPQHF
>TRBJ2-1|TRBV10-3|NA|TRBD2|14
TGTGCCATCAGCCCTGGACTAGTGGATAATGAGCAGTTCTTC
CAISPGLVDNEQFF
>TRBJ2-2|TRBV19|NA|TRBD1|14
TGTGCCAGTAGTATCAACAGGGGGCCCGGGGAGCTGTTTTTT
CASSINRGPGELFF
>TRBJ1-1|TRBV30|few|NA|13
TGTGCCTGGAGCGGCACCCAGAACACTGAAGCTTTCTTT
CAWSGTQNTEAFF
>TRBJ2-7|TRBV5-6|NA|NA|14
TGTGCCAGCAGGGAGAAGGGCCCACCCTACGAGCAGTACTTC
CASREKGPPYEQYF
>TRBJ2-6|TRBV5-1|once|TRBD2|19
TGCGCCAGCAGCCTACTAGCGGGGGGCCTCAGTTCTGGGGCCAACGTCCTGACTTTC
CASSLLAGGLSSGANVLTF
>TRBJ2-1|TRBV9|NA|TRBD1|13
TGTGCCAGCAGCGAGGGGGCGGGCCGGAAGCAGTTCTTC
CASSEGAGRKQFF
>TRBJ1-4|TRBV28|once|NA|15
TGTGCCAGCAGTGCAGGATTGCCAACTAATGAAAAACTGTTTTTT
CASSAGLPTNEKLFF
>TRBJ2-7|TRBV6-6|NA|NA|14
TGTGCCAGCAGTTCTTCCAGGGGAATCTACGAGCAGTACTTC
CASSSSRGIYEQYF
>TRBJ2-3|TRBV11-3|NA|TRBD2|17
TGTGCCAGCAGCTTAACACTAGCGGGGGAATTCACAGATACGCAGTATTTT
CASSLTLAGEFTDTQYF
>TRBJ2-1|TRBV5-1|NA|TRBD2|16
TGCGCCAGCAGCTTGGCTGGGACTAGTTCTTTCAATGAGCAGTTCTTC
CASSLAGTSSFNEQFF
>TRBJ2-7|TRBV5-1|NA|NA|14
TGCGCCAGCAGCGCACAGGGTACTGGCTACGAGCAGTACTTC
CASSAQGTGYEQYF
>TRBJ2-7|TRBV5-5|NA|NA|15
TGTGCCAGCAGCCCGGGACTTCCGAGCTCCTACGAGCAGTACTTC
CASSPGLPSSYEQYF